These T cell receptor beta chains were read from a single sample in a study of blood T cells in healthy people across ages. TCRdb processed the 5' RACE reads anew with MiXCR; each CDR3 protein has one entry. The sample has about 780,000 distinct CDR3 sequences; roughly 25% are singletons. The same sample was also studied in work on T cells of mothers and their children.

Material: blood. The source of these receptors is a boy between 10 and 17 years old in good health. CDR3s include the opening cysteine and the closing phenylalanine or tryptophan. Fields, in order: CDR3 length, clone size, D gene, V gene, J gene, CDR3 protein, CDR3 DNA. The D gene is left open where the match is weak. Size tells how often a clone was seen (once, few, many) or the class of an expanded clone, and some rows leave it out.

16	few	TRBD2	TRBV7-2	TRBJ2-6	CASRPHGGAGANVLTF	TGTGCCAGCCGGCCCCATGGGGGGGCTGGGGCCAACGTCCTGACTTTC
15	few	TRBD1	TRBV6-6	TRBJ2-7	CASSYSPGTGDLSYF	TGTGCCAGCAGTTACTCACCTGGGACAGGGGATCTATCCTACTTC
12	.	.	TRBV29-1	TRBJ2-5	CSVQDYQETQYF	TGCAGCGTTCAAGACTACCAAGAGACCCAGTACTTC
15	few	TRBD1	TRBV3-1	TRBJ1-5	CASSHRTGGNQPQHF	TGCGCCAGCAGCCACCGGACAGGGGGAAATCAGCCCCAGCATTTT
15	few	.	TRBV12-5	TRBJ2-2	CASGLWPGVTGELFF	TGTGCTAGTGGTTTGTGGCCAGGGGTCACCGGGGAGCTGTTTTTT
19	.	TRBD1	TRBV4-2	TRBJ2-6	CASSQALGQASSGANVLTF	TGTGCCAGCAGCCAAGCCCTGGGACAGGCTTCCTCTGGGGCCAACGTCCTGACTTTC
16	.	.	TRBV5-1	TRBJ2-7	CASSLGLGSTLYEQYF	TGCGCCAGCAGCTTGGGCCTTGGATCAACCCTCTACGAGCAGTACTTC
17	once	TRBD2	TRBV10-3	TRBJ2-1	CAISSSSGVSSYNEQFF	TGTGCCATCAGTTCCTCTAGCGGGGTGAGCTCCTACAATGAGCAGTTCTTC
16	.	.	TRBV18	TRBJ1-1	CASSPVKSPGGTEAFF	TGTGCCAGCTCACCGGTTAAGAGTCCGGGGGGCACTGAAGCTTTCTTT
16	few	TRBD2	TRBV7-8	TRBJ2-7	CASSNDAGRAKNEQYF	TGTGCCAGCAGCAACGATGCTGGGAGGGCAAAGAACGAGCAGTACTTC
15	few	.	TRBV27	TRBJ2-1	CASSFAGLTYNEQFF	TGTGCCAGCAGTTTCGCAGGCCTGACCTACAATGAGCAGTTCTTC
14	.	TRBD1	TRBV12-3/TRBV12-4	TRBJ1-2	CASRLGQGAIGYTF	TGTGCCAGCCGTTTAGGACAGGGGGCGATCGGCTACACCTTC
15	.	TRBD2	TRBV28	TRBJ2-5	CASSSSGASEETQYF	TGTGCCAGCAGCTCTAGCGGGGCAAGCGAGGAGACCCAGTACTTC
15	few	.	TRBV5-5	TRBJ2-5	CASSLDRAQQETQCF	TGTGCCAGCAGCTTGGATAGGGCGCAGCAAGAGACCCAGTGCTTC
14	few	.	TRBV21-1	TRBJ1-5	CASSKCQPHQPQHF	TGTGCCAGCAGCAAGTGTCAGCCACATCAGCCCCAGCATTTT
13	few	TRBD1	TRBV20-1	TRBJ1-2	CSASVPGGYGYTF	TGCAGTGCTAGTGTGCCAGGGGGCTATGGCTACACCTTC
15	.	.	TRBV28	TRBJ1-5	CASSLENYSNQPQHF	TGTGCCAGCAGTTTGGAGAACTATAGCAATCAGCCCCAGCATTTT
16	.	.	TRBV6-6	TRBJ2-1	CASSYKVTRNYNEQFF	TGTGCCAGCAGTTACAAGGTCACTCGAAACTACAATGAGCAGTTCTTC
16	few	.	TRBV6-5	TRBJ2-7	CASSYSYRGASYEQYF	TGTGCCAGCAGTTACTCCTATCGCGGGGCGAGTTACGAGCAGTACTTC
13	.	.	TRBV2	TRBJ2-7	CASSGMGTYEQYF	TGTGCCAGCAGTGGGATGGGAACCTACGAGCAGTACTTC
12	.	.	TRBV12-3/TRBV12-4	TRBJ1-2	CASSFRPYGYTF	TGTGCCAGCAGTTTCCGGCCCTATGGCTACACCTTC
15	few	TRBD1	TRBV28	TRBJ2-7	CASSSTGTGGYEQYF	TGTGCCAGCAGTTCCACCGGGACAGGGGGCTACGAGCAGTACTTC
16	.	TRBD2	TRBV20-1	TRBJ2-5	CSARGLAGAPWETQYF	TGCAGTGCTAGGGGACTAGCGGGGGCCCCATGGGAGACCCAGTACTTC
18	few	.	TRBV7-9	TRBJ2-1	CASSFSQGPIVRVNEQFF	TGTGCCAGCAGCTTCAGTCAGGGGCCCATAGTAAGAGTAAATGAGCAGTTCTTC
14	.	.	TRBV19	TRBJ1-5	CASSILGSNQPQHF	TGTGCCAGTAGTATTCTGGGGAGCAATCAGCCCCAGCATTTT
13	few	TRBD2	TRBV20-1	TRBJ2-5	CSARGSGGAQEYF	TGCAGTGCTAGGGGCTCGGGAGGGGCCCAGGAGTACTTC
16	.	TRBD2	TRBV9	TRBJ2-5	CASSSSGLAGRETQYF	TGTGCCAGCAGCTCGTCGGGACTAGCGGGGAGAGAGACCCAGTACTTC
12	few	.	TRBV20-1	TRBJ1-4	CSATRGGEKLFF	TGCAGTGCTACCAGGGGAGGTGAAAAACTGTTTTTT
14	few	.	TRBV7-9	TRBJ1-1	CASSSTVENTEAFF	TGTGCCAGCAGCTCCACAGTTGAGAACACTGAAGCTTTCTTT
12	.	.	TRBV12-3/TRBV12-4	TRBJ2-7	CASSLAGGSGYF	TGTGCCAGCAGTTTAGCTGGGGGAAGTGGGTACTTC
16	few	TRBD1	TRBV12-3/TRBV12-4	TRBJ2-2	CASSPPGQGNTGELFF	TGTGCCAGCAGTCCTCCGGGACAGGGGAACACCGGGGAGCTGTTTTTT